What follows are 17 T cell receptor beta chains derived from one specimen sequenced in a study of human thymus T cells. Libraries were prepared by immunoSEQ multiplex PCR; TCRdb keeps only in-frame clonotypes and omits some of them. Among around 44,000 clones listed, around 94% were seen once. The sequenced sample consisted of blood. The receptors come from a boy under two years old with a congenital heart defect but otherwise immunologically healthy.

CDR3 nucleotides: TGTGCCAGCAGCCGGGACAGGGGGCTAGACGAGCAGTACTTC. It is translated as CASSRDRGLDEQYF. The chain is built from TRBV5-4 and TRBJ2-7; 12 bases map to TRBD1. CDR1 and CDR2 from the germline V gene are SGHNT and YYREEE (reference sequence). The CDR3 is made up of 14 amino acids. Trimming took 4 bases from V and 5 from J; bases not matched to a gene: 4. Filled out from reference TRBV5-4 and TRBJ2-7, the complete variable domain reads ETGVTQSPTHLIKTRGQQVTLRCSSQSGHNTVSWYQQALGQGPQFIFQYYREEENGRGNFPPRFSGLQFPNYSSELNVNALELDDSALYLCASSRDRGLDEQYFGPGTRLTVT.

The gene calls are TRBV4-1 and TRBJ2-5; D not resolved. The ends were cut back, 2 bases at V and 6 bases at J, with 10 bases in the middle. The germline CDR1 and CDR2 sequences are MGHRA and YSYEKL. The CDR3 sequence is 13 residues long. The CDR3 is CASSQSSVQTQYF. The CDR3 region has the DNA TGCGCCAGCAGCCAATCTAGTGTGCAGACCCAGTACTTC.

This clone was seen only once. The chain uses TRBV5-3 and TRBJ2-7, with D unclear. TRBV5-3 carries the ORF label, with uncertain function. Trimming shortened V by 0 bases and J by 3 bases, and 4 bases separated the two germline ends. The CDR3 extends over 12 amino acids. The CDR3 protein is CARSLDSYEQYF. The CDR3 DNA is TGTGCCAGAAGCTTGGACAGCTACGAGCAGTACTTC.

This clone has a single count. In DNA, the CDR3 is TGTGCCAGCAACAGACATACCACCTACGAGCAGTACTTC. Translation: CASNRHTTYEQYF. V gene TRBV6-1 combines with J gene TRBJ2-7; the D is unclear. The V gene lost 7 bases and the J gene lost 2 bases, with 12 bases spanning the gap. The CDR3 length is 13 residues. In germline, CDR1 is MNHNS, CDR2 SASEGT.

The CDR3: CASSNDRHNTDTQYF. In nucleotides, the CDR3 is TGCGCCAGCAGTAATGACAGGCATAACACAGATACGCAGTATTTT. The chain uses TRBV23-1 and TRBJ2-3; possibly TRBD1 for D (6 bases). TRBV23-1 is labeled an ORF, and its function is uncertain. The CDR3 is made up of 15 amino acids. The V gene lost 5 bases and the J gene lost 2 bases, with 14 bases spanning the gap.

The chain has TRBV5-1 and TRBJ1-2; D is unresolved. Deletions cut 0 bases from V and 3 bases from J, with 6 bases between. This CDR3 region has 13 residues. Germline V lookup: CDR1 SGHRS, CDR2 YFSETQ. This CDR3 reads CASSLAGYYGYTF. In DNA, the CDR3 is TGCGCCAGCAGCTTGGCGGGGTACTATGGCTACACCTTC.

This chain links TRBV10-3 with TRBJ2-7; 7 bases map to TRBD2. CDR1 ENHRY and CDR2 SYGVKD come from the germline V gene. The CDR3 loop spans 15 amino acids. The V segment lost 2 bases and the J segment 2 bases; nucleotides outside the gene matches: 6. The CDR3 DNA follows: TGTGCCATCAGTGAGGGCAGCGGGGAAGCCTACGAGCAGTACTTC. Translation: CAISEGSGEAYEQYF.

The J gene is TRBJ1-6, the V gene TRBV28, with D unclear. Germline CDR1 is MDHEN and CDR2 is SYDVKM. CDR3 length: 13 amino acids. With 4 bases removed from V and 15 bases from J, the gap between germline ends came to 16 bases. CDR3 amino acids: CASSSAGKLSLHF. CDR3 bases: TGTGCCAGCAGTTCGGCGGGGAAGTTAAGCCTCCACTTT.

The J gene is TRBJ1-3, the V gene TRBV28; D is perhaps TRBD1 (5 bases). The germline V gene has CDR1 MDHEN and CDR2 SYDVKM. The CDR3 runs 17 residues. Trimming took off 11 bases at V and 0 bases at J, with 23 bases between the two ends. The CDR3: CAGHHNRRDHSGNTIYF. Here the CDR3 DNA reads TGTGCCGGTCACCACAACAGGCGGGATCACTCTGGAAACACCATATATTTT.

The V and J genes are TRBV7-6 and TRBJ2-5, with D perhaps matching TRBD1 or TRBD2 (5 bases each). CDR1 is SGHVS, CDR2 FNYEAQ, per germline. The length of the CDR3 is 15 residues. The germline V and J ends were trimmed by 1 base and 2 bases, with 11 bases remaining between them. This chain's CDR3 is CASSLEAGRQETQYF. CDR3 DNA sequence: TGTGCCAGCAGCTTAGAGGCAGGGAGACAAGAGACCCAGTACTTC.

V gene TRBV7-6 combines with J gene TRBJ2-5; 10 bases line up with TRBD2. Germline V gene lookup returns CDR1 SGHVS and CDR2 FNYEAQ. CDR3 size: 16 residues. V was clipped by 2 bases and J by 1 base; unmatched bases: 4. The CDR3 region is CASSLRLAGSQETQYF. DNA for the CDR3: TGTGCCAGCAGCTTAAGACTAGCGGGTTCCCAAGAGACCCAGTACTTC.

The genes are TRBV20-1 and TRBJ1-2; D unclear. Deletions cut 2 bases from V and 5 bases from J, with 6 bases between. CDR3 size: 11 residues. CDR1 is DFQATT and CDR2 is SNEGSKA in the germline V gene (reference sequence). CDR3 region: CSARSSYGYTF. The CDR3 DNA follows: TGCAGTGCTAGATCGAGTTATGGCTACACCTTC.

This clone occurred once. The chain combines TRBV7-2 with TRBJ2-1; no definite D call. CDR3 length: 15 amino acids. Germline values: CDR1 SGHTA, CDR2 FQGNSA. V was trimmed by 0 bases and J by 4 bases, leaving 10 bases between them. This chain's CDR3 is CASSLALSRYNEQFF. The DNA of the CDR3 is TGTGCCAGCAGCTTAGCGCTGTCTAGATACAATGAGCAGTTCTTC.

This chain uses TRBV5-1 with TRBJ1-2, with 10 bases matching TRBD1. The germline V gene has CDR1 SGHRS and CDR2 YFSETQ. V shed 4 bases and J 0 bases; nucleotides not matched to a gene: 3. The CDR3 covers 15 residues. The CDR3 DNA is TGCGCCAGCAGCCCCGGGACAGGGGCTAACTATGGCTACACCTTC. This gives the protein CASSPGTGANYGYTF.

The chain has TRBV28 and TRBJ1-4, with TRBD1 identical over 8 bases. Germline-derived CDR1 and CDR2 are MDHEN and SYDVKM. Trimming took 5 bases from V and 8 from J; bases not matched to a gene: 4. This CDR3 has 13 amino acids. The CDR3 spells CASSPTGGEKLFF. CDR3 nucleotides: TGTGCCAGCAGTCCTACAGGGGGGGAAAAACTGTTTTTT.

The V and J genes are TRBV4-1 and TRBJ2-7, with D tentatively TRBD1 (6 bases). The ends were cut back, 0 bases at V and 3 bases at J, with 21 bases in the middle. The germline gives CDR1 MGHRA, CDR2 YSYEKL. The CDR3 totals 18 residues. The DNA of the CDR3 is TGCGCCAGCAGCCAAGAAGACCTATACAGGGTTAATTACTACGAGCAGTACTTC. Protein: CASSQEDLYRVNYYEQYF.

The J gene is TRBJ2-2, the V gene TRBV9; maybe TRBD2 (6 bases). Trimming cost V 0 bases and J 2 bases, with 8 bases left between them. CDR1 and CDR2 from the germline V gene are SGDLS and YYNGEE. The CDR3 loop spans 15 amino acids. The CDR3 DNA sequence: TGTGCCAGCAGCGTAGCGGGAGCCAACACCGGGGAGCTGTTTTTT. Translating gives CASSVAGANTGELFF.